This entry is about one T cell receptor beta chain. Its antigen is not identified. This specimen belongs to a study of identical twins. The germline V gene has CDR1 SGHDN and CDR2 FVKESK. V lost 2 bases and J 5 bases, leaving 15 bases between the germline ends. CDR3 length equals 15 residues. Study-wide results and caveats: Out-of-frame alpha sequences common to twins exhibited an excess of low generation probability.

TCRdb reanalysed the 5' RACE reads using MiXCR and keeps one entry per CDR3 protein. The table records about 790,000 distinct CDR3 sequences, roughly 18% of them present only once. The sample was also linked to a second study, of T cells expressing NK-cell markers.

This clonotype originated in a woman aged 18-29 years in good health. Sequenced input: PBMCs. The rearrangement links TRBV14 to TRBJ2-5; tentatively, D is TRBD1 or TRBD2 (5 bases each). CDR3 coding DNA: TGTGCCAGCAGCCAATTGGGACCCCCTGGCGAGACCCAGTACTTC. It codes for CASSQLGPPGETQYF.